Listed here are 11 T cell receptor beta chains from one sample, sequenced in a study of blood T cells in healthy people across ages. Through a sample-barcoded 5' primer and a J-beta primer mix, a second PCR was run for roughly 6 to 11 cycles. Via MiXCR, TCRdb re-called the 5' RACE reads, giving one row per CDR3 protein. The table lists about 730,000 distinct CDR3 sequences, 43% of them singletons, with about 20% in the top ten. What was sequenced was blood. All receptors come from a woman aged 60 to 75 in good health.

Many counts were recorded for this clonotype. The chain links TRBV7-2 to TRBJ2-1; the D gene is possibly TRBD2 (5 bases). Germline-derived CDR1 and CDR2 are SGHTA and FQGNSA. V was pared by 0 bases and J by 3 bases, with 9 bases between. The CDR3 sequence is 15 residues long. The CDR3 protein is CASSLAETNYNEQFF. The CDR3 DNA reads TGTGCCAGCAGCTTAGCGGAGACTAACTACAATGAGCAGTTCTTC.

This clonotype was counted at least ten times. The CDR3 loop reads CSVGEVFSGANVLTF. CDR3 DNA sequence: TGCAGCGTTGGAGAGGTTTTCTCTGGGGCCAACGTCCTGACTTTC. The chain has TRBV29-1 and TRBJ2-6; no firm D call. Germline assignment: CDR1 SQVTM and CDR2 ANQGSEA. The V and J ends lost 4 bases and 0 bases respectively, with 10 bases between them. The CDR3 is 15 residues long.

This clonotype has a handful of counts. CDR3 loop: CASSHQDRGPYEQYF. The CDR3 nucleotides read TGTGCCAGCAGCCACCAGGACAGGGGGCCCTACGAGCAGTACTTC. The gene calls are TRBV7-6 and TRBJ2-7; 11 nucleotides align to TRBD1. Germline CDR1 and CDR2: SGHVS and FNYEAQ. Trimming at V came to 5 bases and at J to 2 bases, leaving 5 bases not matched to a gene. The CDR3 extends over 15 amino acids.

As for this clonotype: This clone may be a read error of a much larger clone one base away. V and J are TRBV14 and TRBJ2-1, with D perhaps being TRBD1 or TRBD2 (5 bases each). CDR1 is SGHDN and CDR2 is FVKESK in the germline V gene. The CDR3 loop spans 12 amino acids. CDR3 sequence: CASSHSLGERFF. The CDR3 DNA reads TGTGCCAGCAGCCATTCGTTGGGGGAGCGGTTCTTC.

This clonotype appeared once. The chain couples TRBV20-1 to TRBJ2-1; weak D call: TRBD1 (5 bases). Germline CDR1 is DFQATT and CDR2 is SNEGSKA (reference sequence). CDR3 length: 11 amino acids. Trimming removed 7 bases at V and 10 bases at J, with 14 bases between. The CDR3 region is CSVVGQQEQFF. The CDR3 nucleotides read TGCAGTGTTGTGGGGCAGCAGGAGCAGTTCTTC.

The chain joins TRBV7-2 to TRBJ2-7; D may match TRBD1 or TRBD2 (5 bases each). The CDR3 is 14 residues long. The V gene lost 5 bases and the J gene lost 4 bases, with 15 bases spanning the gap. Germline lookup yields CDR1 SGHTA and CDR2 FQGNSA. In nucleotides, the CDR3 is TGTGCCAGCAGCCCAGGACGGGGCGCGTACGAGCAGTACTTC. Translated, it gives CASSPGRGAYEQYF.

The chain couples TRBV10-3 to TRBJ2-5; the D gene is possibly TRBD2 (6 bases). The J call may be wrong; the DNA end is better matched by TRBJ2-4. This CDR3 is built from 14 residues. Germline assignment: CDR1 ENHRY and CDR2 SYGVKD. For the CDR3, the DNA is TGTGCCACCAGCCCCGCGGGAACCAAAAACATTCAGTACTTC. Translated: CATSPAGTKNIQYF.

The rearrangement uses TRBV10-3 and TRBJ2-2; tentatively, D is TRBD1 or TRBD2 (6 bases each). The germline V gene has CDR1 ENHRY and CDR2 SYGVKD. The CDR3 covers 15 residues. With 6 bases removed from V and 3 bases from J, the gap between germline ends came to 14 bases. This chain's CDR3 is CAIRKGGSDTGELFF. Here the CDR3 DNA reads TGTGCCATCAGGAAGGGGGGTTCGGACACCGGGGAGCTGTTTTTT.

The chain couples TRBV20-1 to TRBJ2-3; tentatively, D is TRBD2 (5 bases). The CDR3 sequence is 12 residues long. The germline gives CDR1 DFQATT, CDR2 SNEGSKA (reference sequence). The V end lost 6 bases, the J end lost 3 bases, and 10 bases lay between the germline ends. CDR3 protein: CSAPLVTDTQYF. In DNA, the CDR3 is TGCAGTGCCCCACTAGTGACAGATACGCAGTATTTT.

This sequence joins TRBV20-1 and TRBJ2-7; 9 bases line up with TRBD2. The CDR3 runs to 15 residues. The trim removed 5 bases at V and 4 bases at J, leaving 12 bases unmatched. Germline V gene sequence: CDR1 DFQATT, CDR2 SNEGSKA (reference sequence). CDR3 residues: CSAPWSASGVYEQYF. CDR3 DNA sequence: TGCAGTGCTCCCTGGTCGGCTAGCGGGGTGTACGAGCAGTACTTC.

On this clonotype: A much larger clone differs from this one at a single base, so this may be a read error. This sequence joins TRBV6-2 or TRBV6-3 and TRBJ2-3; maybe TRBD2 (5 bases). CDR3 length equals 12 residues. Between the trimmed V and J ends, which lost 2 bases and 5 bases, there was a span of 5 bases. Germline V gene data show CDR1 as MNHEY and CDR2 as SVGEGT. The CDR3 loop reads CASSYAGDTQYF. CDR3 bases: TGTGCCAGCAGTTACGCGGGAGATACGCAGTATTTT.